This T cell receptor (beta chain) was found in a study of T cell repertoires in cytomegalovirus infection. Overall study: A matching HLA type, together with CMV infection, was signaled by public TCR beta signatures.

MiXCR, applied by TCRdb to the reads, yields one record per CDR3 protein. The repertoire holds about half a million distinct CDR3 sequences, with about 33% as singletons. V lost 3 bases and J lost 7, with 10 bases in between. In germline, CDR1 is SGHKS, CDR2 YYEKEE (reference sequence). The CDR3 sequence is 12 residues long. Note on this clonotype: The antigen remains unidentified.

The sequences come from cultured PBMCs, collected from culture after CMV antigen stimulation. This sequence joins TRBV5-5 and TRBJ1-1; D is unresolved. The TCR originated in a human donor in good health (CMV status not recorded). Some clones in this sample may be carry-over from other donors' samples. CDR3 sequence: CASSSWRIEAFF. Here the CDR3 DNA reads TGTGCCAGCAGCTCTTGGAGGATTGAAGCTTTCTTT.